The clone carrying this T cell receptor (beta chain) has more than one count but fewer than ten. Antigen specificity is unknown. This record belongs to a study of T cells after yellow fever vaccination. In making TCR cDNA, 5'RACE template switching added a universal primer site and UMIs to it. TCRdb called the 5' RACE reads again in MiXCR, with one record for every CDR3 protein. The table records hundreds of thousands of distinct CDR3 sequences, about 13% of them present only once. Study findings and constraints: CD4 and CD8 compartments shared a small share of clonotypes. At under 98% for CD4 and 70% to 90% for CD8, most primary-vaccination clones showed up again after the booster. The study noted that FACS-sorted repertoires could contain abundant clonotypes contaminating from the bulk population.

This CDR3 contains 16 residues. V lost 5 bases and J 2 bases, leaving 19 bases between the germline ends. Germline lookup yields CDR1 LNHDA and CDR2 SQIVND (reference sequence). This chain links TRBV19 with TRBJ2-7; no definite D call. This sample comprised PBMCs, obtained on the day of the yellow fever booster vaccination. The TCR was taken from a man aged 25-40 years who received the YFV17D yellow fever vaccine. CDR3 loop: CASSDAPASWAYEQYF. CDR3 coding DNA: TGTGCCAGTAGTGACGCACCAGCGAGCTGGGCCTACGAGCAGTACTTC.